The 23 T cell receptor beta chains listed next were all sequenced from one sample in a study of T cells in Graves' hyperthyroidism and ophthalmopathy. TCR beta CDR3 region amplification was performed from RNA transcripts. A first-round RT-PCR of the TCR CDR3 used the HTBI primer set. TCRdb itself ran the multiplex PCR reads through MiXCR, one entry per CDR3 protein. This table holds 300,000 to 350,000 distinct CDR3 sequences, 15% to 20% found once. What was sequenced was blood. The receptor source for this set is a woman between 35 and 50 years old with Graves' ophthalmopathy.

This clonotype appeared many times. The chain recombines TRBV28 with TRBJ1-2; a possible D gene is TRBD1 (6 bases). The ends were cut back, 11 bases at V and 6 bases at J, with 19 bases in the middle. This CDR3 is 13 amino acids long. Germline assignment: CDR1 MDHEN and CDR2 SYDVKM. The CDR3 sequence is CAGIIGGANGYTF. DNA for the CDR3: TGTGCCGGCATAATAGGGGGGGCTAATGGCTACACCTTC.

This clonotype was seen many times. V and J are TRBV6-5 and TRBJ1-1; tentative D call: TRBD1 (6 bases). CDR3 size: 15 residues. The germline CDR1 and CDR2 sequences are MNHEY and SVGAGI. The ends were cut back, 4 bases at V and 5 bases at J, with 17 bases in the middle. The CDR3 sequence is CASSSDSGLGTEAFF. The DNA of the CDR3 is TGTGCCAGCAGTTCGGACAGTGGGTTAGGGACTGAAGCTTTCTTT.

The CDR3 DNA follows: TGTGCCAGCCTCGGGGGGCGAACTGGGAACGAGCAGTACTTC. Translation: CASLGGRTGNEQYF. V gene TRBV2 combines with J gene TRBJ2-7, with D perhaps TRBD2 (7 bases). Germline V gives CDR1 SNHLY, CDR2 FYNNEI. V was pared by 8 bases and J by 5 bases, with 19 bases between. This CDR3 spans 14 amino acids.

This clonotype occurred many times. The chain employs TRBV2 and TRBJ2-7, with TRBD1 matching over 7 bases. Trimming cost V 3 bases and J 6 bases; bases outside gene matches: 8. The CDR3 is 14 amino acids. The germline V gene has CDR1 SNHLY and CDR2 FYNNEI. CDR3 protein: CASSDRQGGSEQYF. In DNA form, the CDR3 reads TGTGCCAGCAGTGACCGACAGGGCGGTAGCGAGCAGTACTTC.

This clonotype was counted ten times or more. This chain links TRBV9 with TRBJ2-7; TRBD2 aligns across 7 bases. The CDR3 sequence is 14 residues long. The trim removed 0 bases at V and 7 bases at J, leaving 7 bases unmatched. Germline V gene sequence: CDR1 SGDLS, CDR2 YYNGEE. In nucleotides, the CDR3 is TGTGCCAGCAGCGTAGGTGTGGGAGCGGGGGAGCAGTACTTC. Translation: CASSVGVGAGEQYF.

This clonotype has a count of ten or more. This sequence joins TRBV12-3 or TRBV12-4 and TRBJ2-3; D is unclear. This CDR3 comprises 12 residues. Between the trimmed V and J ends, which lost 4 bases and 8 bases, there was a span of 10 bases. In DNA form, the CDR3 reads TGTGCCAGCAGTTCAGGATTGGTTACGCAGTATTTT. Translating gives CASSSGLVTQYF.

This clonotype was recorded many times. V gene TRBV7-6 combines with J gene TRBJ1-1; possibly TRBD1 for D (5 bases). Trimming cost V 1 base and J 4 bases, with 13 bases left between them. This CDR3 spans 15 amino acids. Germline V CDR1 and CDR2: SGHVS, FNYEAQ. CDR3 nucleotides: TGTGCCAGCAGCTTAGATTCGGGCGGGGCCACTGAAGCTTTCTTT. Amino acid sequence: CASSLDSGGATEAFF.

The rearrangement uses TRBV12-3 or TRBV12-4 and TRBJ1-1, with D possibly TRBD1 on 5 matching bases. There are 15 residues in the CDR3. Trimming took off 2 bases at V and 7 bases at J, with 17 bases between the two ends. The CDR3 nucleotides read TGTGCCAGCAGTTTAACTTCTGGGGGGGAGTATGAAGCTTTCTTT. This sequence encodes CASSLTSGGEYEAFF.

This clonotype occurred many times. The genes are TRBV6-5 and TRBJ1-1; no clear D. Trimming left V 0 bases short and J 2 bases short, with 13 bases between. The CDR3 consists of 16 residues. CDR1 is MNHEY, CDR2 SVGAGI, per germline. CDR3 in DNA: TGTGCCAGCAGTTACTCGAGCTTGGCAGCAAACACTGAAGCTTTCTTT. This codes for CASSYSSLAANTEAFF.

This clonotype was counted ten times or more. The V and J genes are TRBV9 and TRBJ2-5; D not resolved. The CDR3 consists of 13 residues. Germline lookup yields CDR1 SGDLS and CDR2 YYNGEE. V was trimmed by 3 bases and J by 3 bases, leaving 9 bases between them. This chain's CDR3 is CASSASLEETQYF. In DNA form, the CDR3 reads TGTGCCAGCAGCGCATCATTAGAAGAGACCCAGTACTTC.

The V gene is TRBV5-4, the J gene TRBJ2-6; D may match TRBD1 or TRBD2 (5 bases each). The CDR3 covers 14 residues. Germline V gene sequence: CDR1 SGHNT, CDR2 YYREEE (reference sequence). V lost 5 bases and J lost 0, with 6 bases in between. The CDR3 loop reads CASRGDSGANVLTF. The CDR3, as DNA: TGTGCCAGCAGGGGGGACTCTGGGGCCAACGTCCTGACTTTC.

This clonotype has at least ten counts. CDR3 sequence: CASSFMPSGPYEQYF. As DNA, the CDR3 is TGCGCCAGCAGCTTCATGCCTAGCGGGCCGTACGAGCAGTACTTC. V usage is TRBV5-1 and J usage is TRBJ2-7; 8 bases agree with TRBD2. Germline V gene lookup returns CDR1 SGHRS and CDR2 YFSETQ. The CDR3 has 15 residues. The trim removed 2 bases at V and 4 bases at J, leaving 8 bases unmatched.

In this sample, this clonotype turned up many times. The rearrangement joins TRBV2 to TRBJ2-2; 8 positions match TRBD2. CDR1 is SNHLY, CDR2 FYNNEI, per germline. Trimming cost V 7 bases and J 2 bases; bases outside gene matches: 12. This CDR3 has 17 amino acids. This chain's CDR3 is CASITRVAGFNTGELFF. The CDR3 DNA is TGTGCCAGCATTACCCGGGTAGCGGGATTTAACACCGGGGAGCTGTTTTTT. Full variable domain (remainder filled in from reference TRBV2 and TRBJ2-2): EPEVTQTPSHQVTQMGQEVILRCVPISNHLYFYWYRQILGQKVEFLVSFYNNEISEKSEIFDDQFSVERPDGSNFTLKIRSTKLEDSAMYFCASITRVAGFNTGELFFGEGSRLTVL.

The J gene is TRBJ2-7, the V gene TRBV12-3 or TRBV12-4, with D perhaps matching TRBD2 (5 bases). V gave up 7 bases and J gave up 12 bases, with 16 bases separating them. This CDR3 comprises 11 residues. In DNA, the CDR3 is TGTGCCAGCACCGATGATAGCGTCAGGTACTTC. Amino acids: CASTDDSVRYF.

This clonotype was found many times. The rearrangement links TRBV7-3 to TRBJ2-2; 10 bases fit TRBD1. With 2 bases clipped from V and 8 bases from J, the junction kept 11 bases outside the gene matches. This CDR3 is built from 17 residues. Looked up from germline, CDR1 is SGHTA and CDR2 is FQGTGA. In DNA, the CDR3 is TGTGCCAGCAGCTTAGACAGGGGGCTAACCACCGGAGGGGAGCTGTTTTTT. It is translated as CASSLDRGLTTGGELFF.

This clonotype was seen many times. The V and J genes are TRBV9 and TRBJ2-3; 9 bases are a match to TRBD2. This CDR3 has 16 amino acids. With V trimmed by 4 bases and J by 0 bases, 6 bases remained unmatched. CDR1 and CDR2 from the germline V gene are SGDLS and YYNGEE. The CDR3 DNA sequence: TGTGCCAGCAGCACCCGAGGACTAGCGAGCACAGATACGCAGTATTTT. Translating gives CASSTRGLASTDTQYF.

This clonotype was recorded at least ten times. CDR3 protein: CASSLDSQTETQYF. In nucleotides, the CDR3 is TGTGCCAGCAGCCTCGACTCACAAACAGAGACCCAGTACTTC. This chain uses TRBV7-2 with TRBJ2-5; D gene unclear. Germline CDR1 is SGHTA and CDR2 is FQGNSA. The CDR3 is made up of 14 amino acids. V lost 5 bases and J 4 bases, leaving 14 bases between the germline ends.

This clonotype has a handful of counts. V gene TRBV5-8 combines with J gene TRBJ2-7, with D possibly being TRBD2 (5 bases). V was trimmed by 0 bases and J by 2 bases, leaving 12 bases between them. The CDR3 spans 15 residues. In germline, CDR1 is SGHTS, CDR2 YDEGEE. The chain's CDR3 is CASSLGRSPPYEQYF. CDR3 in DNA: TGTGCCAGCAGCTTGGGGAGGTCACCGCCCTACGAGCAGTACTTC.

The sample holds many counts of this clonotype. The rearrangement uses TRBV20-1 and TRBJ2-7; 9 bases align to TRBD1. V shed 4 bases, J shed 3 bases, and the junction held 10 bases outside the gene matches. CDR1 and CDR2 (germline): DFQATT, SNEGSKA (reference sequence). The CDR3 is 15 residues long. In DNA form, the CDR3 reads TGCAGTGCTACTGGACAGGGGACTTCAGACTACGAGCAGTACTTC. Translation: CSATGQGTSDYEQYF.

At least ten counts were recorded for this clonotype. CDR3 nucleotides: TGTGCCAGCAATCCCCCACAGGGAGACGAGCAGTACTTC. This encodes CASNPPQGDEQYF. This chain links TRBV6-1 with TRBJ2-7; the D gene is possibly TRBD1 (6 bases). The germline V gene encodes CDR1 MNHNS and CDR2 SASEGT. This CDR3 region has 13 residues. V lost 7 bases and J lost 5, with 15 bases in between.

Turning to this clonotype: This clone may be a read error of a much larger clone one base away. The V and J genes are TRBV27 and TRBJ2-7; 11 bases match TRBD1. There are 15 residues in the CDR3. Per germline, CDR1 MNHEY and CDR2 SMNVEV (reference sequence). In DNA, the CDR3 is TGTGTCAGCAGGCCTCTGGGACAGGGGGCCTACGAGCAGTACTTC. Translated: CVSRPLGQGAYEQYF.

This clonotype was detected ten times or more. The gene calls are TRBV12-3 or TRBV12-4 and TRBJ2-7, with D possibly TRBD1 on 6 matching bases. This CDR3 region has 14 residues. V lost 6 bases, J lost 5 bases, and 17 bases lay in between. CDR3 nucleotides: TGTGCCAGCAGATCTCGAACAGGGACCCACGAGCAGTACTTC. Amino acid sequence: CASRSRTGTHEQYF.

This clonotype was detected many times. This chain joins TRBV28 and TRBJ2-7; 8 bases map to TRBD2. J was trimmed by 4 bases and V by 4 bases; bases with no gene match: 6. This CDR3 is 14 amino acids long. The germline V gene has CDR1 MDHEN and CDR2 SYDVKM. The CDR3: CASSSPGLVYEQYF. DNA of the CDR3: TGTGCCAGCAGTTCCCCGGGACTAGTATACGAGCAGTACTTC.